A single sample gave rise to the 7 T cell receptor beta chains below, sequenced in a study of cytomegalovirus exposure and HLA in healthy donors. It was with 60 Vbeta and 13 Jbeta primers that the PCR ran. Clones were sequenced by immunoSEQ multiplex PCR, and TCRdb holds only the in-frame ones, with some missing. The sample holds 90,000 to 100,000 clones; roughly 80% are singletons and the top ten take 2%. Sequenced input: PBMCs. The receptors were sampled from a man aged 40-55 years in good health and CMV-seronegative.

The chain's CDR3 is CASSQDRPSGGYNEQYF. CDR3 DNA: TGCGCCAGCAGCCAAGATAGGCCTAGCGGGGGGTACAACGAGCAGTACTTC. The chain is built from TRBV4-3 and TRBJ2-7; 11 bases line up with TRBD2. CDR1 is LGHNA and CDR2 is YSLEER in the germline V gene. CDR3 length: 17 amino acids. V shed 0 bases, J shed 5 bases, and the junction held 9 bases outside the gene matches.

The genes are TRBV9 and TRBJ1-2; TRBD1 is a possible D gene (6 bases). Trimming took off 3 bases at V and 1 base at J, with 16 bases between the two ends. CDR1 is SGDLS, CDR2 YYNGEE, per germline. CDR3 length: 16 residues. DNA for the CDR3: TGTGCCAGCAGCGGAAAGACAGGCCCTGGTAACTATGGCTACACCTTC. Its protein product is CASSGKTGPGNYGYTF.

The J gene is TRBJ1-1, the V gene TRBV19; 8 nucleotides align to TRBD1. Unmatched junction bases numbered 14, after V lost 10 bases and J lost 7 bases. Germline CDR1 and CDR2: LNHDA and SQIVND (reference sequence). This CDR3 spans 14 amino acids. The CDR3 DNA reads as TGTGCCACCAGATTATATCAGGGGGCAGGTGAAGCTTTCTTT. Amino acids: CATRLYQGAGEAFF.

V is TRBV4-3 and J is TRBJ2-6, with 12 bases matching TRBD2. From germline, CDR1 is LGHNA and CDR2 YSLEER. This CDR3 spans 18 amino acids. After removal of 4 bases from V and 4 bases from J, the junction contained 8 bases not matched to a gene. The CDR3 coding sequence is TGCGCCAGCAGCCGGCGACTAGCGGGAGCTTCAGGGGCCAACGTCCTGACTTTC. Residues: CASSRRLAGASGANVLTF.

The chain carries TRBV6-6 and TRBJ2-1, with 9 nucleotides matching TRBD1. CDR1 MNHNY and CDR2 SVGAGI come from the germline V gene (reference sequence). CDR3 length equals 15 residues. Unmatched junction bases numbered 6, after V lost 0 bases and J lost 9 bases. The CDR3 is CASSYSRTGVSEQFF. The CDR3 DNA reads TGTGCCAGCAGTTACTCGCGGACAGGGGTATCTGAGCAGTTCTTC.

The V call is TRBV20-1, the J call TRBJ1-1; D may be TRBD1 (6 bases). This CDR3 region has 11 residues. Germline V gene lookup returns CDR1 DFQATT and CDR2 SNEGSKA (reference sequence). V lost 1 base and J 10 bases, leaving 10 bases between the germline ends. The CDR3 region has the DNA TGCAGTGCTAGAGGAAGGGGGTCAGCTTTCTTT. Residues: CSARGRGSAFF.

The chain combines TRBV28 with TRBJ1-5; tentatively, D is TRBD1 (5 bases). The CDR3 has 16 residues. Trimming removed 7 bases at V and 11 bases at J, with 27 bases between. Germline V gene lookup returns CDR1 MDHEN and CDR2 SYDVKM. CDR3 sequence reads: CASTLWGGGLGVAQHF. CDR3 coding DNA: TGTGCCAGCACCCTTTGGGGGGGAGGGCTCGGGGTGGCCCAGCATTTT.